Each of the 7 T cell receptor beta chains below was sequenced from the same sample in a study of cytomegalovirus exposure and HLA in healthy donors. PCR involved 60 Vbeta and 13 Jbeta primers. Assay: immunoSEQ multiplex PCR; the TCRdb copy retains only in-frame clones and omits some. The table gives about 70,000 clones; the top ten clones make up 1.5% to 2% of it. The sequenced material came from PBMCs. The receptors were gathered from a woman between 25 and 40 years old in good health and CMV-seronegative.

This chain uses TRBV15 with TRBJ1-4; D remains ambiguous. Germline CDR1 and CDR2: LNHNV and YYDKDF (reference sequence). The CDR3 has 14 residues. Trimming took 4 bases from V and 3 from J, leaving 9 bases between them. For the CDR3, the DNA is TGTGCCACCAGCAATCAGCGAGCTAATGAAAAACTGTTTTTT. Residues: CATSNQRANEKLFF.

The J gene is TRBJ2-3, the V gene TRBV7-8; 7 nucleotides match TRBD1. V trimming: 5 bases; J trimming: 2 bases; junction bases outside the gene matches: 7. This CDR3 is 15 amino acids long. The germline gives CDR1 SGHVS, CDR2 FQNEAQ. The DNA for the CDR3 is TGTGCCAGCAGCCCCCCGACAGGGACCACAGATACGCAGTATTTT. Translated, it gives CASSPPTGTTDTQYF.

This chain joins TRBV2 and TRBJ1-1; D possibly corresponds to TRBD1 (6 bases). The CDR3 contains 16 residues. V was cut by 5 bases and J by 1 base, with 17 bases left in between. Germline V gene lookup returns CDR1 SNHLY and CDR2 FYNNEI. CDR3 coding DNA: TGTGCCAGCAGTCCCCTCGGGGGGGCGACGAACACTGAAGCTTTCTTT. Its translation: CASSPLGGATNTEAFF. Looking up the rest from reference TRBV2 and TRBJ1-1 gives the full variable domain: EPEVTQTPSHQVTQMGQEVILRCVPISNHLYFYWYRQILGQKVEFLVSFYNNEISEKSEIFDDQFSVERPDGSNFTLKIRSTKLEDSAMYFCASSPLGGATNTEAFFGQGTRLTVV.

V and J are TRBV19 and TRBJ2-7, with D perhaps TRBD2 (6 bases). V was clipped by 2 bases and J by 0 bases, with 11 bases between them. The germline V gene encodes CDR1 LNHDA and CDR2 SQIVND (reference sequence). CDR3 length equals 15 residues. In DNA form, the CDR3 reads TGTGCCAGTAGTATACTCGGGGGAGGCTCCTACGAGCAGTACTTC. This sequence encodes CASSILGGGSYEQYF.

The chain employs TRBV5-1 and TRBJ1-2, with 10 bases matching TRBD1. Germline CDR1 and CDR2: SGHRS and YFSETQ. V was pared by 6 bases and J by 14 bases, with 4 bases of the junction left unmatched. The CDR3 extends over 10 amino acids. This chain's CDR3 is CASNMGQGTF. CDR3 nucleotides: TGCGCCAGCAACATGGGACAGGGGACCTTC. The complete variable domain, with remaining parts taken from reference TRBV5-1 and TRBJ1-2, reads KAGVTQTPRYLIKTRGQQVTLSCSPISGHRSVSWYQQTPGQGLQFLFEYFSETQRNKGNFPGRFSGRQFSNSRSEMNVSTLELGDSALYLCASNMGQGTFGSGTRLTVV.

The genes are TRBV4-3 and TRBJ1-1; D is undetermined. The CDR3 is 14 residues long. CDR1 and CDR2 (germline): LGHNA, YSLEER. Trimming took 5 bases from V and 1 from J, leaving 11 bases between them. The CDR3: CASSAGPGNTEAFF. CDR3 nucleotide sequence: TGCGCCAGCAGCGCAGGCCCAGGGAACACTGAAGCTTTCTTT.

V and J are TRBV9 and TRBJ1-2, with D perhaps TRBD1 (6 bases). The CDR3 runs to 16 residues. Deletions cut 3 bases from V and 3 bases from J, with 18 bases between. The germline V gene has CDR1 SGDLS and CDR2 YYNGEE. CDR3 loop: CASSAPQQGGDYGYTF. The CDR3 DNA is TGTGCCAGCAGCGCACCCCAACAGGGAGGGGACTATGGCTACACCTTC.